These 24 T cell receptor beta chains originate from one sample sequenced in a study of T cells expressing NK-cell markers. From its re-call of the 5' RACE reads, TCRdb lists each CDR3 protein once, without DNA. The sample holds about 260,000 distinct CDR3 sequences. The sequenced material came from blood T cells: a sorted CD56 or NKG2C T cell subset, CD4+ or CD8+ T cells, or bulk PBMC T cells (not recorded which). The receptors originated from a man between 18 and 29 years old in good health.

The chain's CDR3 is CSASRNRGNEKLFF. V gene TRBV20-1 combines with J gene TRBJ1-4; the D gene TCRdb calls, TRBD1, cannot be checked with no DNA. Per germline, CDR1 DFQATT and CDR2 SNEGSKA (reference sequence). This CDR3 contains 14 residues.

The gene calls are TRBV29-1 and TRBJ2-7; TCRdb selects TRBD1, and the lack of DNA leaves this call unchecked. The length of the CDR3 is 11 residues. CDR1 is SQVTM and CDR2 is ANQGSEA in the germline V gene. The CDR3: CSVGEYGEQYF.

V and J are TRBV5-6 and TRBJ2-1. This CDR3 spans 13 amino acids. Per the germline V gene, CDR1 is SGHDT and CDR2 is YYEEEE. CDR3 sequence: CASSLTWDNEQFF.

This rearrangement joins TRBV11-2 to TRBJ2-1; TCRdb calls TRBD2, which cannot be checked without DNA. The CDR3 totals 19 residues. The V gene's germline CDR1 is SGHAT and CDR2 FQNNGV. CDR3 sequence reads: CASSVDGLAGVGTYNEQFF.

The chain is built from TRBV7-3 and TRBJ2-2. This CDR3 spans 12 amino acids. Per the germline V gene, CDR1 is SGHTA and CDR2 is FQGTGA. CDR3 protein: CASSLLSGELFF.

The rearrangement links TRBV7-9 to TRBJ2-5; no DNA is available, so the TRBD2 call from TCRdb remains unchecked. Germline CDR1 is SEHNR and CDR2 is FQNEAQ (reference sequence). This CDR3 is 15 amino acids long. CDR3: CASSRPGTAWETQYF.

V gene TRBV14 combines with J gene TRBJ1-2; TCRdb picks TRBD1, but there is no DNA to check that call. There are 18 residues in the CDR3. Germline assignment: CDR1 SGHDN and CDR2 FVKESK. CDR3 sequence reads: CASSQESSGTARFYGYTF.

The rearrangement uses TRBV19 and TRBJ2-3. This CDR3 is 13 amino acids long. The germline V gene has CDR1 LNHDA and CDR2 SQIVND (reference sequence). The CDR3 loop reads CASSIRFADTQYF.

The chain couples TRBV20-1 to TRBJ2-1; there is no DNA to check the TCRdb D call of TRBD2. The CDR3 loop spans 16 amino acids. Germline CDR1 reads DFQATT; CDR2 reads SNEGSKA (reference sequence). The CDR3 sequence: CSAQPLSGRAIYEQFF.

The rearrangement links TRBV5-1 to TRBJ2-1; without DNA, the TCRdb call of TRBD1 cannot be checked. Germline assignment: CDR1 SGHRS and CDR2 YFSETQ. The CDR3 runs 15 residues. The CDR3 here is CASSLAYPGYNEQFF.

The V gene is TRBV7-9, the J gene TRBJ1-4. The CDR3 has 12 residues. The germline gives CDR1 SEHNR, CDR2 FQNEAQ (reference sequence). This chain's CDR3 is CASSPANEKLFF. The complete variable domain, with remaining parts taken from reference TRBV7-9 and TRBJ1-4, reads DTGVSQNPRHKITKRGQNVTFRCDPISEHNRLYWYRQTLGQGPEFLTYFQNEAQLEKSRLLSDRFSAERPKGSFSTLEIQRTEQGDSAMYLCASSPANEKLFFGSGTQLSVL.

This chain links TRBV7-3 with TRBJ2-2; TCRdb selects TRBD1, and the lack of DNA leaves this call unchecked. The CDR3 has 14 amino acids. The germline gives CDR1 SGHTA, CDR2 FQGTGA. CDR3 sequence reads: CASSLSRPGGELFF.

J is TRBJ2-4 and V is TRBV30. The CDR3 extends over 15 amino acids. From germline, CDR1 is GTSNPN and CDR2 SVGIG (reference sequence). The CDR3 is CAWSSTGIAKNIQYF.

The chain couples TRBV10-2 to TRBJ2-1; the D call from TCRdb, TRBD1, cannot be confirmed without DNA. The CDR3 contains 13 residues. The germline gives CDR1 WSHSY, CDR2 SAAADI. The CDR3 here is CASRGQGGNEQFF.

The J gene is TRBJ1-6, the V gene TRBV24-1. CDR1 and CDR2 from the germline V gene are KGHDR and SFDVKD. This CDR3 is 13 amino acids long. The CDR3 is CATSEGVNSPLHF.

The gene calls are TRBV5-1 and TRBJ2-1; TCRdb's assignment of TRBD1 cannot be checked, as there is no DNA. This CDR3 contains 12 residues. Germline CDR1 reads SGHRS; CDR2 reads YFSETQ. The CDR3 protein is CASSPSRDGVFF.

The chain combines TRBV12-3 or TRBV12-4 with TRBJ2-7; TCRdb indicates TRBD1, and absent DNA this call remains unverified. This CDR3 is 15 amino acids long. CDR3 amino acids: CASRVTGGRGSEQYF.

The rearrangement links TRBV6-2 or TRBV6-3 to TRBJ1-5; there is no DNA to check the TCRdb D call of TRBD1. The germline gives CDR1 MNHEY, CDR2 SVGEGT. This CDR3 has 12 amino acids. The CDR3 is CASSETALPQHF.

The chain carries TRBV28 and TRBJ1-6; TCRdb outputs TRBD1, but without DNA this stays unchecked. CDR3 length: 13 amino acids. The germline gives CDR1 MDHEN, CDR2 SYDVKM. CDR3 sequence: CASSPYRDSPLHF.

V and J are TRBV12-3 or TRBV12-4 and TRBJ2-1; absent DNA, TCRdb's TRBD2 call cannot be checked. The CDR3 length is 16 residues. This CDR3 is CASSPVAGETYNEQFF.

The genes are TRBV13 and TRBJ2-1; absent DNA, TCRdb's TRBD2 call cannot be checked. The CDR3 spans 16 residues. Germline-derived CDR1 and CDR2 are PRHDT and FYEKMQ (reference sequence). This CDR3 reads CASSGPRGLAGNEQFF.

This chain links TRBV21-1 with TRBJ1-5. TRBV21-1 counts as a pseudogene. The length of the CDR3 is 14 residues. The CDR3 region is CASSKSRWDQPQHF.

This chain connects TRBV2 to TRBJ2-4; the D call of TRBD2 rests on TCRdb alone, since no DNA is present to check it. The CDR3 runs to 17 residues. Germline V CDR1 and CDR2: SNHLY, FYNNEI. The CDR3 protein is CASSEILAGGFKNIQYF.

The chain uses TRBV7-8 and TRBJ2-1; there is no DNA to check the TCRdb D call of TRBD1. The CDR3 is 16 residues long. CDR1 is SGHVS and CDR2 is FQNEAQ in the germline V gene. The CDR3 loop is CASSLGGTGNYNEQFF. The whole variable domain, filled in from reference TRBV7-8 and TRBJ2-1, reads GAGVSQSPRYKVAKRGQDVALRCDPISGHVSLFWYQQALGQGPEFLTYFQNEAQLDKSGLPSDRFFAERPEGSVSTLKIQRTQQEDSAVYLCASSLGGTGNYNEQFFGPGTRLTVL.